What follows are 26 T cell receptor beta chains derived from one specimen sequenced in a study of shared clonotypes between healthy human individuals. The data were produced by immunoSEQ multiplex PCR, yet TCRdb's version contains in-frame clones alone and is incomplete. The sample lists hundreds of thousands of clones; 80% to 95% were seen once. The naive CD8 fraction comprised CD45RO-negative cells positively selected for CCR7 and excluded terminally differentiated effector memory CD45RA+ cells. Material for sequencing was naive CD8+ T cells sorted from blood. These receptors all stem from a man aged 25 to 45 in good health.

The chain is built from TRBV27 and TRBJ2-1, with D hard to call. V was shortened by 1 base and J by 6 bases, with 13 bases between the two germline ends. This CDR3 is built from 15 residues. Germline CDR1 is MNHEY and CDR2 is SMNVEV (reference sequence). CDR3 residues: CASSLFRPDLNEQFF. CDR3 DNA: TGTGCCAGCAGTTTATTCAGACCAGACCTCAATGAGCAGTTCTTC.

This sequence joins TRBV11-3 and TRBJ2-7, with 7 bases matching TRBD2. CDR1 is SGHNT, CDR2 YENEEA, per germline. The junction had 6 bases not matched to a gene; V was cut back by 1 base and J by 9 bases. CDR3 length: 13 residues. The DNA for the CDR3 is TGTGCCAGCAGCTTAGGAGGCGGGGGAGTGCAGTACTTC. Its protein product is CASSLGGGGVQYF.

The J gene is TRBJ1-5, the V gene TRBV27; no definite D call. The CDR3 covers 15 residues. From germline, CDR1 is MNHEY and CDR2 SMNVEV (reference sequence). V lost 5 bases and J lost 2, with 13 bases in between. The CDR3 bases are TGTGCCAGCAGTCTGGGTAATCTGGGCAATCAGCCCCAGCATTTT. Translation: CASSLGNLGNQPQHF.

CDR3 residues: CASSYGLAVYNEQFF. The DNA of the CDR3 is TGTGCCAGCAGTTACGGCCTAGCGGTCTACAATGAGCAGTTCTTC. This chain connects TRBV6-5 to TRBJ2-1; 7 bases are a match to TRBD2. The V gene's germline CDR1 is MNHEY and CDR2 SVGAGI. V shed 2 bases, J shed 3 bases, and the junction held 4 bases outside the gene matches. The CDR3 has 15 amino acids.

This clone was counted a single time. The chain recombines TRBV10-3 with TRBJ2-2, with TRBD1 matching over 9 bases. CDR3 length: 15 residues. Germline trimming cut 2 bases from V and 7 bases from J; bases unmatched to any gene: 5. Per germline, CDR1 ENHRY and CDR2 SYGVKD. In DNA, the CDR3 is TGTGCCATCAGTGAGCCGGGACAGGGTGGCGGGGAGCTGTTTTTT. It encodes CAISEPGQGGGELFF.

CDR3 in DNA: TGTGCCAGTAGTGTTCTACGGGCCACCGGGGAGCTGTTTTTT. It yields the protein CASSVLRATGELFF. The genes are TRBV19 and TRBJ2-2; D not certain. This CDR3 comprises 14 residues. From germline, CDR1 is LNHDA and CDR2 SQIVND (reference sequence). V was pared by 5 bases and J by 4 bases, with 11 bases between.

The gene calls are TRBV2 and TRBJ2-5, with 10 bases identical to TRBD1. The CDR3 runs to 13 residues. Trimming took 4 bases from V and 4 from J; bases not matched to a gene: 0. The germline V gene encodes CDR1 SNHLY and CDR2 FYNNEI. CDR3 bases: TGTGCCAGCAGTGGGACAGGGGGAGAGACCCAGTACTTC. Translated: CASSGTGGETQYF.

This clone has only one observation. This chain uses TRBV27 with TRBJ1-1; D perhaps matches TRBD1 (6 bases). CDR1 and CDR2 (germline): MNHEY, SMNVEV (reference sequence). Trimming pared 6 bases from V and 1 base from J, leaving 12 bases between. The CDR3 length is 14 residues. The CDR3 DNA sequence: TGTGCCAGCAGCGCTGGGGGCCCGAACACTGAAGCTTTCTTT. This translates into CASSAGGPNTEAFF.

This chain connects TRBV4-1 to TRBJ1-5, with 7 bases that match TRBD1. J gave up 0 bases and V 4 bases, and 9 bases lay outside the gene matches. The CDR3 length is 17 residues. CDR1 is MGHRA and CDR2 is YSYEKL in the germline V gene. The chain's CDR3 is CASSPGTERYSNQPQHF. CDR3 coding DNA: TGCGCCAGCAGCCCTGGGACAGAACGATATAGCAATCAGCCCCAGCATTTT.

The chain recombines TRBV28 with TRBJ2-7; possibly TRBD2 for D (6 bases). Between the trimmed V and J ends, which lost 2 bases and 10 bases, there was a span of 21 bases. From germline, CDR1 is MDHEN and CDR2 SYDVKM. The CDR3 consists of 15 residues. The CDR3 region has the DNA TGTGCCAGCAGTTTAGTAGGGGACTGGGTTACTTCCCAGTACTTC. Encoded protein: CASSLVGDWVTSQYF.

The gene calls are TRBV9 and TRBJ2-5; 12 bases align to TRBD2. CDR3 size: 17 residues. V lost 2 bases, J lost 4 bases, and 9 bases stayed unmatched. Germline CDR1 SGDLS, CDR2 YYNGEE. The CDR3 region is CASSVGLAGGPGETQYF. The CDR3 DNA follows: TGTGCCAGCAGCGTCGGTCTAGCGGGAGGGCCGGGAGAGACCCAGTACTTC. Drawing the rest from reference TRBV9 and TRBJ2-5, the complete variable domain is DSGVTQTPKHLITATGQRVTLRCSPRSGDLSVYWYQQSLDQGLQFLIQYYNGEERAKGNILERFSAQQFPDLHSELNLSSLELGDSALYFCASSVGLAGGPGETQYFGPGTRLLVL.

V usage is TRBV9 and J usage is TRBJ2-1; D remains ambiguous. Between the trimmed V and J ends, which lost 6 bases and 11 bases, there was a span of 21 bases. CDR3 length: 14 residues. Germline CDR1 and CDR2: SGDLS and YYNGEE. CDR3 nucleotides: TGTGCCAGCACCCCTAGGCCCGAAGACCCACAGCAGTTCTTC. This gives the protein CASTPRPEDPQQFF.

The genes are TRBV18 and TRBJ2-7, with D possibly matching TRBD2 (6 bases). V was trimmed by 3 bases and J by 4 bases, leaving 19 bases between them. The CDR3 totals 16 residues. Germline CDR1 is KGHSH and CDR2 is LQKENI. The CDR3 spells CASSPSGFQGGYEQYF. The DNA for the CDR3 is TGTGCCAGCTCACCCTCCGGGTTTCAGGGAGGATACGAGCAGTACTTC.

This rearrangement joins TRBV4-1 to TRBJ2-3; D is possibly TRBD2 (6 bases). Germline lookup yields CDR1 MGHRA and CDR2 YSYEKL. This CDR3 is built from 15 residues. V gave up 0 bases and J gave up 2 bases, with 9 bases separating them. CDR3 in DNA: TGCGCCAGCAGCCAAGATCCGGGACTCACAGATACGCAGTATTTT. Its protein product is CASSQDPGLTDTQYF.

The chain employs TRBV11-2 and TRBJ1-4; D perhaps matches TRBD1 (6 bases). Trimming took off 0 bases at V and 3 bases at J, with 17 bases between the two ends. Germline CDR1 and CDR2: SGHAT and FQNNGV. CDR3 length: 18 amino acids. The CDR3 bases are TGTGCCAGCAGCTTAGATAAGTTTGAGGGGGGAGCTAATGAAAAACTGTTTTTT. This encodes CASSLDKFEGGANEKLFF.

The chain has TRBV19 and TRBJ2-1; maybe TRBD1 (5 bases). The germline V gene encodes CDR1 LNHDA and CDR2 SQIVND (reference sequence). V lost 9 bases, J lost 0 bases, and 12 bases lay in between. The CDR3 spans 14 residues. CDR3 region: CASSLDSSYNEQFF. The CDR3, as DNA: TGTGCCAGCTCATTAGACAGCTCCTACAATGAGCAGTTCTTC.

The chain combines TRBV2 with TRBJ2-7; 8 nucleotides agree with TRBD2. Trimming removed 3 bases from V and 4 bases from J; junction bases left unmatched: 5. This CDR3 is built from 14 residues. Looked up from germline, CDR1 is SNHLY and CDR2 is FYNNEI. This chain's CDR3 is CASSDSSGSYEQYF. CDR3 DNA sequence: TGTGCCAGCAGTGACTCAAGCGGGAGTTACGAGCAGTACTTC.

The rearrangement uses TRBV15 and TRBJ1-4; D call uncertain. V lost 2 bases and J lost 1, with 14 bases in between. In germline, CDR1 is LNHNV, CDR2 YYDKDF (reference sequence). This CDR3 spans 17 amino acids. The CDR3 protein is CATSRSTPAGTNEKLFF. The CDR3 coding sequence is TGTGCCACCAGCAGATCAACCCCTGCGGGAACTAATGAAAAACTGTTTTTT.

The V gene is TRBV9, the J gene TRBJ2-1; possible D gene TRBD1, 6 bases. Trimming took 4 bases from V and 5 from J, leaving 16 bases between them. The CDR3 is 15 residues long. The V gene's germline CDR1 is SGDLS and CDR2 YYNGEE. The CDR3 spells CASSSQGDNHNEQFF. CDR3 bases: TGTGCCAGCAGCTCCCAAGGGGACAACCACAATGAGCAGTTCTTC. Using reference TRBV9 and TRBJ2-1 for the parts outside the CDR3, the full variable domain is DSGVTQTPKHLITATGQRVTLRCSPRSGDLSVYWYQQSLDQGLQFLIQYYNGEERAKGNILERFSAQQFPDLHSELNLSSLELGDSALYFCASSSQGDNHNEQFFGPGTRLTVL.

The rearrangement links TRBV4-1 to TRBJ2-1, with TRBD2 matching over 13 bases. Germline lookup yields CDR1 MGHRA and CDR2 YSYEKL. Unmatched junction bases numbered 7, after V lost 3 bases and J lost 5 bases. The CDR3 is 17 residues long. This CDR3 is CASSQWRLAGGHNEQFF. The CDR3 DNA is TGCGCCAGCAGCCAGTGGAGACTAGCGGGAGGTCACAATGAGCAGTTCTTC.

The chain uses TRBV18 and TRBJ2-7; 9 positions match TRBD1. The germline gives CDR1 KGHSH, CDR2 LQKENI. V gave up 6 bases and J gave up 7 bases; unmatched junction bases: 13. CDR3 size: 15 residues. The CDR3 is CASSYPRTGEREQYF. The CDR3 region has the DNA TGTGCCAGCTCCTATCCGAGGACAGGGGAAAGGGAGCAGTACTTC.

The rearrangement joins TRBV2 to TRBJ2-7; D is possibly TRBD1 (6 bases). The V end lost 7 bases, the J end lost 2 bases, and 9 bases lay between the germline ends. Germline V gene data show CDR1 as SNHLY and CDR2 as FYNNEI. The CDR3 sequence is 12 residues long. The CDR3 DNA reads TGTGCCAGCATGTCAGGGGCCTACGAGCAGTACTTC. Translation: CASMSGAYEQYF.

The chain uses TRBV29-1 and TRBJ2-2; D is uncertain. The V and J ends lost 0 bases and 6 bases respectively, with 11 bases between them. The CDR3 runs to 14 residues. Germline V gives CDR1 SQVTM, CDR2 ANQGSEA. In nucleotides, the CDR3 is TGCAGCGTTGAAGACCTAAATATAGCCGGGGAGCTGTTTTTT. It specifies CSVEDLNIAGELFF.

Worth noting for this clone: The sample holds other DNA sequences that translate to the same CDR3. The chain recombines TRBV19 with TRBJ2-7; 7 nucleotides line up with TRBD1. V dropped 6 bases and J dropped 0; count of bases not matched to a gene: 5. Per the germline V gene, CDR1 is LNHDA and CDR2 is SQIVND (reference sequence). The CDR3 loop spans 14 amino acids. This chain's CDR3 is CASSPRDSSYEQYF. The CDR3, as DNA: TGTGCCAGTAGCCCCCGGGACAGCTCCTACGAGCAGTACTTC.

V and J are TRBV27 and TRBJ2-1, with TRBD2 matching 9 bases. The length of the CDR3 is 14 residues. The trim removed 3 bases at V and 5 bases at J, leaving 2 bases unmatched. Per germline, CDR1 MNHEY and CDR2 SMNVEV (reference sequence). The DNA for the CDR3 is TGTGCCAGCAGTTTTATAGCGGGAGACAATGAGCAGTTCTTC. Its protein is CASSFIAGDNEQFF.

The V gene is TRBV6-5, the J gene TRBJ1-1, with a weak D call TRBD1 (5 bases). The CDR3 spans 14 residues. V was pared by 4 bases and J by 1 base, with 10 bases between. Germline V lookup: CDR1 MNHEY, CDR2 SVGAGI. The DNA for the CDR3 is TGTGCCAGCAGTTTGACAGAAGAGAACACTGAAGCTTTCTTT. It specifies CASSLTEENTEAFF.